Listed below are T cell receptor beta chains from one sample, sequenced in a study of cytomegalovirus exposure and HLA in healthy donors. Here immunoSEQ multiplex PCR was the method, and the copy in TCRdb shows in-frame clones only, minus some. The data hold 250,000 or so clones, with about nine tenths observed a single time. Sequencing was carried out using PBMCs. The receptors stem from a girl aged 2 to 9 in good health and CMV-seronegative. Each CDR3 is given with its conserved first and last residue. The D gene is left open where the match is weak. Expanded clones get a size class; other rows say once, few or many, or leave the size out.

j_call clone_size v_call d_call cdr3_nt cdr3_aa
TRBJ1-2 . TRBV28 . TGTGCCAGCACCCCTAGAGCTAACTATGGCTACACCTTC CASTPRANYGYTF
TRBJ1-2 . TRBV5-1 . TGCGCCAGCAGCCTAGCGCCAGGGCCCGACTATGGCTACACCTTC CASSLAPGPDYGYTF
TRBJ1-1 once TRBV5-5 TRBD1 TGTGCCAGCAGTGGGAGGGGACAGGGGACTCTCGAACCCCTGAACACTGAAGCTTTCTTT CASSGRGQGTLEPLNTEAFF
TRBJ2-7 . TRBV2 TRBD2 TGTGCCAGCAGTTTACTAGCGGGACTTTCCTACGAGCAGTACTTC CASSLLAGLSYEQYF
TRBJ1-3 few TRBV25-1 . TGTGCCAGCAGTGCCCCGGGGAACACCATATATTTT CASSAPGNTIYF
TRBJ1-5 . TRBV2 . TGTACCAGCAGTGAAGTGGCCCCGGGAAGCAATCAGCCCCAGCATTTT CTSSEVAPGSNQPQHF
TRBJ1-2 few TRBV5-1 . TGCGCCAGCCGGGGAGGGGACACCTTCTATGGCTACACCTTC CASRGGDTFYGYTF
TRBJ2-3 . TRBV6-5 TRBD2 TGTGCCAGCAGTCGACGACTAGCGGGAGGGATGCAGTATTTT CASSRRLAGGMQYF
TRBJ2-7 once TRBV6-1 . TGTGCCATTTTCGGGGTAAGAAGCGAGCAGTACTTC CAIFGVRSEQYF
TRBJ2-7 . TRBV6-1 . TGTGCCAGCGTGACAGGACTCTACGAGCAGTACTTC CASVTGLYEQYF
TRBJ2-1 . TRBV7-2 . TGTGCCAGCAGCCGCCAGATGGAAGCGATATACAATGAGCAGTTCTTC CASSRQMEAIYNEQFF
TRBJ2-7 . TRBV2 . TGTGCCAGGACAGGTCCCCCCTCCAGACCCGACGAGCAGTACTTC CARTGPPSRPDEQYF
TRBJ2-7 . TRBV6-4 . TGTGCCAGCAGTGTGACAGCCTCAAGCTCCTACGAGCAGTACTTC CASSVTASSSYEQYF
TRBJ1-2 . TRBV4-1 TRBD1 TGCGCCAGCAGCCAGGGCAGGGGGCGCCTCGGCTACACCTTC CASSQGRGRLGYTF
TRBJ1-4 . TRBV6-5 . TGTGCCAGCAGTTACTCGATTCACAGAAATGAAAAACTGTTTTTT CASSYSIHRNEKLFF
TRBJ2-5 once TRBV5-6 . TGTGCCAGCAGCTTGGCGGGTCAGAAGTACTTC CASSLAGQKYF